This TCR beta chain was sequenced during a study of T-cell reconstitution after alpha-beta-depleted transplantation in children. Whole-study results and caveats: Recipient T cells and thymic progenitors that survived gave rise to the high TCRbeta diversity observed at day 60 in some patients. After transplant, at about two months, alpha-beta T cells were reportedly derived from several hundred expanded graft clones.

Germline CDR1 SGHDT, CDR2 YYEEEE. The V and J ends lost 6 bases and 0 bases respectively, with 17 bases between them. The CDR3 is 16 amino acids. In this sample, this clonotype turned up many times. Its cognate antigen is unknown. The authors prepared the TCRbeta library with unique molecular identifiers. TCRdb reprocessed the PCR reads with MiXCR, giving one entry per CDR3 protein. The sample holds 200,000 to 250,000 distinct CDR3 sequences, roughly 7.1% seen once. The rearrangement links TRBV5-6 to TRBJ2-3, with D perhaps assigned TRBD1 or TRBD2 (5 bases each). The sample here was PBMCs, taken before TCRalphabeta/CD19-depleted stem cell transplant. The clonotype was recovered from a boy aged 2 to 10 with acute lymphoblastic leukemia, due to receive a stem cell transplant. The CDR3 region has the DNA TGTGCCAGCAACCGAGGGGCAGGGAGTAGCACAGATACGCAGTATTTT. It translates to CASNRGAGSSTDTQYF. Full variable domain (missing parts from reference TRBV5-6 and TRBJ2-3): DAGVTQSPTHLIKTRGQQVTLRCSPKSGHDTVSWYQQALGQGPQFIFQYYEEEERQRGNFPDRFSGHQFPNYSSELNVNALLLGDSALYLCASNRGAGSSTDTQYFGPGTRLTVL.